Presented here are 29 T cell receptor beta chains from one specimen sequenced in a study of T cell responses to AZD1222 COVID-19 vaccine. Only in-frame clones appear in the TCRdb table, and some are missing; sequencing was by immunoSEQ multiplex PCR. This table has around 110,000 clones, around 91% appearing once. This sample comprised peripheral blood, obtained 28 days after the second AZD1222 dose. All receptors derive from an adult who received the AZD1222 COVID-19 vaccine.

J is TRBJ1-2 and V is TRBV7-2; 7 bases map to TRBD1. Germline-derived CDR1 and CDR2 are SGHTA and FQGNSA. The length of the CDR3 is 17 residues. J gave up 4 bases and V 5 bases, and 16 bases lay outside the gene matches. The chain's CDR3 is CASSASGTAPMVYGYTF. CDR3 in DNA: TGTGCCAGCAGCGCCTCCGGGACAGCTCCCATGGTCTATGGCTACACCTTC. The full variable domain, rest sourced from reference TRBV7-2 and TRBJ1-2, is GAGVSQSPSNKVTEKGKDVELRCDPISGHTALYWYRQSLGQGLEFLIYFQGNSAPDKSGLPSDRFSAERTGGSVSTLTIQRTQQEDSAVYLCASSASGTAPMVYGYTFGSGTRLTVV.

The CDR3 nucleotides read TGTGCCAGCAGTGAAGCGCCTCTGGTCCTAGCGGAGAGATACAATGAGCAGTTCTTC. Its translation: CASSEAPLVLAERYNEQFF. The V gene is TRBV6-1, the J gene TRBJ2-1; 7 bases are a match to TRBD2. Germline V gene data show CDR1 as MNHNS and CDR2 as SASEGT. This CDR3 is 19 amino acids long. The V gene end was trimmed by 0 bases and the J gene end by 4 bases; junction bases not matched to a gene: 15.

The rearrangement joins TRBV30 to TRBJ1-6, with TRBD1 as a possible D gene (6 bases). CDR3 size: 19 residues. Germline V CDR1 and CDR2: GTSNPN, SVGIG (reference sequence). V lost 0 bases, J lost 8 bases, and 26 bases lay in between. The CDR3 sequence: CAWSVHGTYSITGDSPLHF. The CDR3 nucleotides read TGTGCCTGGAGTGTTCACGGGACATATTCAATCACGGGGGATTCACCCCTCCACTTT.

Comment on this clone: Germline and junction disagree at one end, which may indicate a read error. V gene TRBV14 combines with J gene TRBJ1-3; D is unclear. This CDR3 comprises 12 residues. CDR1 is SGHDN, CDR2 FVKESK, per germline. CDR3 DNA sequence: TGTGCCAGGTCCCAATCCGGAAGCACCATATATTTT. Translation: CARSQSGSTIYF.

The gene calls are TRBV4-1 and TRBJ1-5, with a weak D call TRBD1 (6 bases). Germline assignment: CDR1 MGHRA and CDR2 YSYEKL. Trimming left V 1 base short and J 0 bases short, with 7 bases between. The CDR3 runs 15 residues. CDR3 sequence: CASSQADSSNQPQHF. DNA for the CDR3: TGCGCCAGCAGCCAAGCGGACAGTAGCAATCAGCCCCAGCATTTT.

This chain links TRBV5-1 with TRBJ1-4; a weak D match, TRBD1 (5 bases). Germline V gene sequence: CDR1 SGHRS, CDR2 YFSETQ. This CDR3 contains 14 residues. Deletions cut 6 bases from V and 7 bases from J, with 16 bases between. In nucleotides, the CDR3 is TGCGCCAGCACCGAACGCTGGGGGGGTGAAAAACTGTTTTTT. This gives the protein CASTERWGGEKLFF.

The V call is TRBV27, the J call TRBJ1-5; D uncertain. V was cut by 5 bases and J by 2 bases, with 13 bases left in between. CDR1 and CDR2 (germline): MNHEY, SMNVEV (reference sequence). The CDR3 length is 15 residues. As DNA, the CDR3 is TGTGCCAGCAGTCCCCGGGCCCCTGGCAATCAGCCCCAGCATTTT. Protein product: CASSPRAPGNQPQHF.

This clone showed up just a few times. This chain links TRBV5-1 with TRBJ2-2, with 7 bases lining up with TRBD2. Losses at the gene ends were 3 bases for V and 5 bases for J; bases not matched to a gene: 10. Germline CDR1 SGHRS, CDR2 YFSETQ. The CDR3 sequence is 16 residues long. For the CDR3, the DNA is TGCGCCAGCAGCTCCCGGGAGGTCAGATCGACCGGGGAGCTGTTTTTT. Its translation is CASSSREVRSTGELFF.

The V call is TRBV27, the J call TRBJ2-1, with D perhaps assigned TRBD1 or TRBD2 (5 bases each). CDR1 is MNHEY, CDR2 SMNVEV, per germline (reference sequence). V gave up 4 bases and J gave up 4 bases, with 8 bases separating them. The CDR3 loop spans 13 amino acids. DNA for the CDR3: TGTGCCAGCAGTTACGGGGCATACAATGAGCAGTTCTTC. This codes for CASSYGAYNEQFF.

This chain links TRBV10-2 with TRBJ1-1, with no clear D. This CDR3 has 14 residues. Trimming removed 11 bases from V and 7 bases from J, with 23 bases in between. Germline loops: CDR1 WSHSY, CDR2 SAAADI. The CDR3 here is CALRAGGFDGEAFF. The CDR3 region has the DNA TGCGCCCTGAGAGCGGGAGGATTTGACGGTGAAGCTTTCTTT.

The CDR3: CASSLEGPQETQYF. Here the CDR3 DNA reads TGCGCCAGCAGCTTGGAGGGCCCCCAAGAGACCCAGTACTTC. This chain links TRBV5-1 with TRBJ2-5; no clear D gene. CDR1 is SGHRS, CDR2 YFSETQ, per germline. Trimming removed 0 bases from V and 1 base from J, with 7 bases in between. The CDR3 extends over 14 amino acids.

This chain links TRBV7-3 with TRBJ2-3, with 9 nucleotides matching TRBD2. J was trimmed by 0 bases and V by 1 base; bases with no gene match: 8. Per germline, CDR1 SGHTA and CDR2 FQGTGA. This CDR3 contains 18 residues. The CDR3 is CASSLNSASGTSTDTQYF. In DNA form, the CDR3 reads TGTGCCAGCAGCTTAAACTCGGCTAGCGGGACTAGCACAGATACGCAGTATTTT.

The chain uses TRBV15 and TRBJ1-2; D uncertain. CDR1 is LNHNV, CDR2 YYDKDF, per germline (reference sequence). With 3 bases removed from V and 0 bases from J, the gap between germline ends came to 8 bases. The CDR3 loop spans 14 amino acids. The CDR3 loop reads CATSSQNTNYGYTF. In DNA, the CDR3 is TGTGCCACCAGCAGCCAGAACACTAACTATGGCTACACCTTC.

In its sample, this clone was seen once. This chain connects TRBV14 to TRBJ2-7; 9 bases map to TRBD1. This CDR3 is built from 16 residues. The junction had 12 bases not matched to a gene; V was cut back by 4 bases and J by 5 bases. CDR1 is SGHDN and CDR2 is FVKESK in the germline V gene. The CDR3 DNA reads as TGTGCCAGCAGCCCAGGAGTTGGACAGGGGCTACACGAGCAGTACTTC. This encodes CASSPGVGQGLHEQYF.

The V gene is TRBV28, the J gene TRBJ2-1, with 7 bases that match TRBD1. The CDR3 covers 16 residues. The V gene's germline CDR1 is MDHEN and CDR2 SYDVKM. Losses at the gene ends were 1 base for V and 0 bases for J; bases not matched to a gene: 3. The CDR3 DNA is TGTGCCAGCAGTTTATACTGGGACAGCTCCTACAATGAGCAGTTCTTC. Amino acids: CASSLYWDSSYNEQFF.

The V and J genes are TRBV2 and TRBJ2-5; a possible D gene is TRBD1 (6 bases). The V end was cut by 6 bases, the J end by 4 bases, with 9 bases between. The CDR3 is 12 residues long. The V gene's germline CDR1 is SNHLY and CDR2 FYNNEI. This CDR3 is CASSGTLETQYF. CDR3 coding DNA: TGTGCCAGCAGCGGGACATTAGAGACCCAGTACTTC.

The chain has TRBV28 and TRBJ2-1, with 12 nucleotides matching TRBD2. Germline CDR1 and CDR2: MDHEN and SYDVKM. The trim removed 5 bases at V and 8 bases at J, leaving 10 bases unmatched. The CDR3 consists of 16 residues. The CDR3 DNA reads as TGTGCCAGCAGTCGGACTAGCGGGGCTACAGGGGATGAGCAGTTCTTC. It specifies CASSRTSGATGDEQFF.

The genes are TRBV3-1 (or the pseudogene TRBV3-2) and TRBJ2-4; D call uncertain. Germline CDR1 and CDR2: LGHDT and YNNKEL (reference sequence). V shed 1 base and J shed 2 bases, with 15 bases lying between them. The CDR3 is made up of 17 amino acids. The CDR3 protein is CASSQAGLSGTKNIQYF. The CDR3 region has the DNA TGTGCCAGCAGCCAAGCTGGCCTAAGTGGAACCAAAAACATTCAGTACTTC.

The genes are TRBV28 and TRBJ2-3; 7 nucleotides agree with TRBD1. J was trimmed by 0 bases and V by 5 bases; bases with no gene match: 2. There are 14 residues in the CDR3. Germline lookup yields CDR1 MDHEN and CDR2 SYDVKM. CDR3 loop: CASSRDRSTDTQYF. For the CDR3, the DNA is TGTGCCAGCAGTAGGGACAGAAGCACAGATACGCAGTATTTT.

V usage is TRBV28 and J usage is TRBJ1-2; no clear D. There are 14 residues in the CDR3. V was shortened by 4 bases and J by 7 bases, with 16 bases between the two germline ends. Germline-derived CDR1 and CDR2 are MDHEN and SYDVKM. CDR3 sequence reads: CASSSPARSGGYTF. In nucleotides, the CDR3 is TGTGCCAGCAGTTCCCCAGCTAGGTCGGGTGGCTACACCTTC.

This sequence joins TRBV15 and TRBJ2-5, with D perhaps assigned TRBD1 or TRBD2 (5 bases each). V lost 0 bases, J lost 5 bases, and 13 bases lay in between. Germline CDR1 and CDR2: LNHNV and YYDKDF (reference sequence). This CDR3 is built from 15 residues. The CDR3 coding sequence is TGTGCCACCAGCAGAGATGGGACCAGAGGTGAGACCCAGTACTTC. Translation gives CATSRDGTRGETQYF. Variable domain in full (rest from reference TRBV15 and TRBJ2-5): DAMVIQNPRYQVTQFGKPVTLSCSQTLNHNVMYWYQQKSSQAPKLLFHYYDKDFNNEADTPDNFQSRRPNTSFCFLDIRSPGLGDTAMYLCATSRDGTRGETQYFGPGTRLLVL.

V usage is TRBV7-8 and J usage is TRBJ2-7; D may be TRBD1 (5 bases). The CDR3 has 15 residues. Trimming took 6 bases from V and 5 from J, leaving 20 bases between them. Germline V gives CDR1 SGHVS, CDR2 FQNEAQ. The CDR3 here is CASRADNPRTNEQYF. CDR3 DNA sequence: TGTGCCAGCAGGGCGGACAACCCGAGGACCAACGAGCAGTACTTC. The complete variable domain, with remaining parts taken from reference TRBV7-8 and TRBJ2-7, reads GAGVSQSPRYKVAKRGQDVALRCDPISGHVSLFWYQQALGQGPEFLTYFQNEAQLDKSGLPSDRFFAERPEGSVSTLKIQRTQQEDSAVYLCASRADNPRTNEQYFGPGTRLTVT.

CDR3: CASERTNYGYTF. Written as DNA, the CDR3 is TGTGCCAGCGAGAGAACTAACTATGGCTACACCTTC. V usage is TRBV2 and J usage is TRBJ1-2; D call uncertain. Germline V lookup: CDR1 SNHLY, CDR2 FYNNEI. This CDR3 is 12 amino acids long. Trimming cost V 8 bases and J 0 bases, with 7 bases left between them.

CDR3 DNA sequence: TGCAGCGTTTGGGACAGGGTGACTGAAGCTTTCTTT. As protein: CSVWDRVTEAFF. The rearrangement uses TRBV29-1 and TRBJ1-1; 9 bases match TRBD1. The V segment lost 5 bases and the J segment 5 bases; nucleotides outside the gene matches: 3. CDR3 length equals 12 residues. Germline V gives CDR1 SQVTM, CDR2 ANQGSEA.

This clone was detected a few times. This chain connects TRBV7-9 to TRBJ2-7; TRBD2 is a possible D gene (6 bases). Trimming removed 5 bases at V and 7 bases at J, with 18 bases between. Germline CDR1 and CDR2: SEHNR and FQNEAQ (reference sequence). The CDR3 spans 14 residues. CDR3 loop: CASSPPGTPREQYF. As DNA, the CDR3 is TGTGCCAGCAGCCCCCCCGGGACTCCAAGGGAGCAGTACTTC.

This clone was observed a single time. The chain uses TRBV7-2 and TRBJ2-7; TRBD2 matches 9 bases. This CDR3 is built from 17 residues. Germline V gene sequence: CDR1 SGHTA, CDR2 FQGNSA. After removal of 2 bases from V and 3 bases from J, the junction contained 11 bases not matched to a gene. The CDR3 DNA reads TGTGCCAGCAGCTTAACATCACGTAGCGGGAGAAACTACGAGCAGTACTTC. It is translated as CASSLTSRSGRNYEQYF.

The chain recombines TRBV19 with TRBJ2-2; TRBD2 aligns across 8 bases. V lost 5 bases, J lost 5 bases, and 13 bases stayed unmatched. In germline, CDR1 is LNHDA, CDR2 SQIVND (reference sequence). The CDR3 length is 17 residues. CDR3 in amino acids: CASSAILGLGYTGELFF. CDR3 DNA sequence: TGTGCCAGTAGTGCGATACTGGGACTAGGTTATACCGGGGAGCTGTTTTTT. Combining the CDR3 with reference TRBV19 and TRBJ2-2 gives the whole variable domain DGGITQSPKYLFRKEGQNVTLSCEQNLNHDAMYWYRQDPGQGLRLIYYSQIVNDFQKGDIAEGYSVSREKKESFPLTVTSAQKNPTAFYLCASSAILGLGYTGELFFGEGSRLTVL.

The chain links TRBV6-5 to TRBJ1-2; weak D call: TRBD1 (6 bases). CDR1 is MNHEY, CDR2 SVGAGI, per germline. The CDR3 is 14 residues long. V was trimmed by 0 bases and J by 8 bases, leaving 13 bases between them. This CDR3 reads CASSYSQGTIGYTF. CDR3 DNA: TGTGCCAGCAGTTACTCCCAGGGGACGATAGGCTACACCTTC.

The gene calls are TRBV5-4 and TRBJ2-7; TRBD2 aligns across 8 bases. The CDR3 length is 15 residues. Germline-derived CDR1 and CDR2 are SGHNT and YYREEE (reference sequence). V was clipped by 4 bases and J by 3 bases; unmatched bases: 9. The CDR3 spells CASSPRGAGVYEQYF. The DNA for the CDR3 is TGTGCCAGCAGCCCCCGTGGAGCGGGAGTCTACGAGCAGTACTTC.